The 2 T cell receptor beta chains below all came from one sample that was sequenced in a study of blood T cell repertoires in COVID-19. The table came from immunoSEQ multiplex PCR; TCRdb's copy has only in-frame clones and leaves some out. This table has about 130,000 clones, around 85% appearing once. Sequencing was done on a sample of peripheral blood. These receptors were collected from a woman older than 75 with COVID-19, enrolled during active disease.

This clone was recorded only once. DNA of the CDR3: TGTGCCAGCAGTGATCTTCTACCGGGACTAGACTTGATCAGGCAGTACTTC. It encodes CASSDLLPGLDLIRQYF. The V and J genes are TRBV6-4 and TRBJ2-7, with 8 nucleotides matching TRBD2. The CDR3 loop spans 17 amino acids. Germline V lookup: CDR1 MRHNA, CDR2 SNTAGT. V shed 3 bases, J shed 9 bases, and the junction held 19 bases outside the gene matches.

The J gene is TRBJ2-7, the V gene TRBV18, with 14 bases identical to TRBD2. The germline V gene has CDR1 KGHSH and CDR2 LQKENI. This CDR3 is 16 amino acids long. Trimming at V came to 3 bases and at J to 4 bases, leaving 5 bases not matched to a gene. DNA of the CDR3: TGTGCCAGCTCACCCGGGACTAGCGGGAGTGGGTACGAGCAGTACTTC. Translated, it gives CASSPGTSGSGYEQYF.